The rows below give T cell receptor beta chains drawn from one sample of a study of STAT5B mutations in CD4+ large granular lymphocyte leukemia. Clones were read by immunoSEQ multiplex PCR, and TCRdb kept only the in-frame ones, dropping some. The sample lists some 30,000 clones; roughly 76% were seen once. The sequenced sample was CD4+ T cells from blood buffy coats. The receptors derive from a human donor in good health. Each CDR3 is given with its conserved first and last residue. The D gene is left open where the match is weak. Clone size appears in some rows only: once, few, many, or a class for an expanded clone.

V,size,D,J,CDR3,DNA
TRBV5-4,-,TRBD2,TRBJ2-2,CASSPRGGGGSTGELFF,TGTGCCAGCAGCCCTCGTGGTGGGGGGGGATCTACCGGGGAGCTGTTTTTT
TRBV18,-,TRBD2,TRBJ2-5,CASSTSGRARETQYF,TGTGCCAGCTCTACCAGCGGGAGGGCCCGGGAGACCCAGTACTTC
TRBV19,few,TRBD1,TRBJ2-5,CASSPGQGLQETQYF,TGTGCCAGTAGTCCAGGACAGGGTTTACAAGAGACCCAGTACTTC
TRBV14,few,TRBD1,TRBJ1-1,CASSQPGLRKGANEAFF,TGTGCCAGCAGCCAACCCGGCCTCAGAAAGGGGGCGAATGAAGCTTTCTTT
TRBV7-9,few,-,TRBJ1-1,CASSLDGRGTEAFF,TGTGCCAGCAGCTTAGACGGGCGGGGCACTGAAGCTTTCTTT
TRBV14,-,TRBD1,TRBJ2-1,CASSSTGTGGSNEQFF,TGTGCCAGCAGCTCTACCGGGACAGGGGGCTCAAATGAGCAGTTCTTC
TRBV30,few,-,TRBJ1-5,CAWSRGRASNQPQHF,TGTGCCTGGAGTCGTGGCAGGGCGAGCAATCAGCCCCAGCATTTT
TRBV19,-,-,TRBJ1-1,CASSIREKNTEAFF,TGTGCCAGTAGTATCCGGGAGAAGAACACTGAAGCTTTCTTT
TRBV4-2,-,TRBD2,TRBJ2-5,CASSQDHRLAGGPSETQYF,TGTGCCAGCAGCCAAGATCACAGACTAGCGGGAGGGCCGTCCGAGACCCAGTACTTC
TRBV7-9,-,-,TRBJ2-1,CASSSFGIPGNEQFF,TGTGCCAGCAGCTCCTTCGGAATCCCAGGCAATGAGCAGTTCTTC
TRBV5-4,-,TRBD2,TRBJ2-5,CASSLLAGVETQYF,TGTGCCAGCAGCTTACTAGCGGGAGTAGAGACCCAGTACTTC